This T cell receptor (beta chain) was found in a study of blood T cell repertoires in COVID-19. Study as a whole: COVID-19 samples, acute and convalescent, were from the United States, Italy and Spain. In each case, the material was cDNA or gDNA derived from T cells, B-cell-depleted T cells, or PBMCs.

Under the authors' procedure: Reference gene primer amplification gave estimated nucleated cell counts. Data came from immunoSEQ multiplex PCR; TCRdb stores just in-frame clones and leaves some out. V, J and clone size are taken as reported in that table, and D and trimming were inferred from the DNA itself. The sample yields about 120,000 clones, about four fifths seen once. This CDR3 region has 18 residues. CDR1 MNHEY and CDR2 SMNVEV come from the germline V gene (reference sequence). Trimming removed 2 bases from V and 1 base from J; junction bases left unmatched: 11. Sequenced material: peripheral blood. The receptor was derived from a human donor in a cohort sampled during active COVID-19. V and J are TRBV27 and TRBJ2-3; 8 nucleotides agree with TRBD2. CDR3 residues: CASSLQGGRTWGTDTQYF. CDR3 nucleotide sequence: TGTGCCAGCAGTTTACAGGGCGGGAGGACCTGGGGCACAGATACGCAGTATTTT.